This TCR beta chain was documented in a study of T cell repertoires in cytomegalovirus infection. Overall study: CMV infection plus the matching HLA type was flagged by public TCR beta signatures. Whole-study findings and limits: Individuals carrying CMV plus the relevant HLA were identified by cumulative frequency of public TCR beta families.

In this sample, this clonotype turned up many times. What it binds is unknown. TCRdb re-called the reads with MiXCR, one entry per CDR3 protein. The sample lists 170,000 or so distinct CDR3 sequences, approximately 14% occurring once. The CDR3 consists of 15 residues. Germline V gene data show CDR1 as SGHTA and CDR2 as FQGNSA. The ends lost 5 bases at V and 8 bases at J; junction bases unmatched: 13. The source is a human donor in good health (CMV status not recorded). Some clones in this sample may be carry-over from other donors' samples. Sequences were obtained from PBMCs. V and J are TRBV7-2 and TRBJ1-2, with TRBD1 matching 8 bases. CDR3 nucleotide sequence: TGTGCCAGCAGCCAAAGAAGGCAGGGGGCGCTCGGCTACACCTTC. Protein sequence: CASSQRRQGALGYTF.